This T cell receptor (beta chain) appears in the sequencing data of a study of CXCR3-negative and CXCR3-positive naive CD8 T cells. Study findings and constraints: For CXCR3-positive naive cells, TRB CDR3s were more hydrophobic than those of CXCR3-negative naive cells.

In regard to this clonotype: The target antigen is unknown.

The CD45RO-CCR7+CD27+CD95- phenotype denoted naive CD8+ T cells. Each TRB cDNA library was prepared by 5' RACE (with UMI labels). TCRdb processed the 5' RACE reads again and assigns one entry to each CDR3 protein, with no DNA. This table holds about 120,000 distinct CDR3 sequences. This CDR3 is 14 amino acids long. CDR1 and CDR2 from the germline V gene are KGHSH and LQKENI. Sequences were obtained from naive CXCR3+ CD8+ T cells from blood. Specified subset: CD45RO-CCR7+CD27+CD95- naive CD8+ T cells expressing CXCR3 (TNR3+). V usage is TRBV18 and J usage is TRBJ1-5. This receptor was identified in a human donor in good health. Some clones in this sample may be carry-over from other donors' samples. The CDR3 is CASSGGRWNQPQHF. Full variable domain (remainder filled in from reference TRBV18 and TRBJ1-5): NAGVMQNPRHLVRRRGQEARLRCSPMKGHSHVYWYRQLPEEGLKFMVYLQKENIIDESGMPKERFSAEFPKEGPSILRIQQVVRGDSAAYFCASSGGRWNQPQHFGDGTRLSIL.